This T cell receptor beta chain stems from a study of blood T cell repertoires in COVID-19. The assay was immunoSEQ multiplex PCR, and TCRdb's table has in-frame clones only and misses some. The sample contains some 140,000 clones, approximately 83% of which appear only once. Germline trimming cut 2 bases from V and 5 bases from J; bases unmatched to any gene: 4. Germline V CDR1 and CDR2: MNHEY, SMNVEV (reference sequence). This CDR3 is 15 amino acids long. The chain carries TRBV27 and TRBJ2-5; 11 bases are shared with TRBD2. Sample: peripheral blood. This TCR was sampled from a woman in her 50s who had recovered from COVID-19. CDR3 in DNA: TGTGCCAGCAGTTTACAGGGGACTAGCGGTGAGACCCAGTACTTC. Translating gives CASSLQGTSGETQYF.